The present entry profiles one TCR beta chain with its context. This record belongs to a study of CD8 T cells in Susac syndrome. Sequencing targeted TCR beta in blood CD8+ and CD4+ T cells. TEMRA cells underwent FACS enrichment and CD8+ and CD4+ T cells underwent negative isolation. RNA, at about 0.45 to 1 ug, was reverse transcribed with random hexamers. The method of amplification for TCR beta CDR3 was immunoSEQ multiplex PCR, covering 54 Vbeta and 13 Jbeta. TCRdb reprocessed the immunoSEQ multiplex PCR reads with MiXCR, giving one entry per CDR3 protein. The profile shows some 260,000 distinct CDR3 sequences, 70% to 90% of them singletons. The CDR3 is 15 residues long.

V gene TRBV21-1 combines with J gene TRBJ2-5; no DNA check was done on the table's D call, TRBD1. TRBV21-1 is shown as a pseudogene. Sequencing was carried out using CD8+ T cells from PBMCs. This TCR was recovered from a human donor with multiple sclerosis. CDR3 residues: CASSKCGQGSETQYF. The DNA for the CDR3 is TGTGCCAGCAGCAAATGCGGACAGGGGTCAGAGACCCAGTACTTC.